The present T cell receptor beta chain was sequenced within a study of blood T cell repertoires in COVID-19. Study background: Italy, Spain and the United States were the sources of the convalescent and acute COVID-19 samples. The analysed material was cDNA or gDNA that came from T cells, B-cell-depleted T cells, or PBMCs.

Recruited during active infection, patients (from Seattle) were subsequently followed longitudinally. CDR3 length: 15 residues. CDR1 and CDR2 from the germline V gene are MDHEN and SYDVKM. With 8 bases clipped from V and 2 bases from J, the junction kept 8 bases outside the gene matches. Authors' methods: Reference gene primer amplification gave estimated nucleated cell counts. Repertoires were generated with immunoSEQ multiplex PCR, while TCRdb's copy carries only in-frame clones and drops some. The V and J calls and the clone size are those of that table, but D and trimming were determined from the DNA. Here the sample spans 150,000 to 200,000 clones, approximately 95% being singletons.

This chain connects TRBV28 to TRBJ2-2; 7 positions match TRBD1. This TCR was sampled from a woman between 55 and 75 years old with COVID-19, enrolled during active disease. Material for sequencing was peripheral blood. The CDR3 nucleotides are TGTGCCAGCCTTCCGGGACAGATAAACACCGGGGAGCTGTTTTTT. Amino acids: CASLPGQINTGELFF.